The 21 T cell receptor beta chains presented below share a single source sample, sequenced in a study of blood T cell repertoires in COVID-19. Data came from immunoSEQ multiplex PCR; TCRdb stores just in-frame clones and leaves some out. This sample has about 200,000 clones, with roughly nine tenths found just once. Material: peripheral blood. These receptors all stem from a woman aged 70 to 79 with acute or convalescent COVID-19.

This rearrangement joins TRBV18 to TRBJ2-7; possible D gene TRBD2, 5 bases. Trimming removed 4 bases from V and 7 bases from J, with 17 bases in between. The germline V gene has CDR1 KGHSH and CDR2 LQKENI. The CDR3 sequence is 14 residues long. CDR3 nucleotide sequence: TGTGCCAGCTCACTTGGAGGACCTACGTGGGAGCAGTACTTC. It is translated as CASSLGGPTWEQYF.

The chain joins TRBV9 to TRBJ1-2; D is unclear. Trimming stripped 0 bases from V and 1 base from J, with 7 bases between. The CDR3 covers 14 residues. Germline V gene lookup returns CDR1 SGDLS and CDR2 YYNGEE. CDR3 bases: TGTGCCAGCAGCGTAGCTCAGAATAACTATGGCTACACCTTC. Protein product: CASSVAQNNYGYTF.

This clone was counted a single time. The chain employs TRBV5-1 and TRBJ1-4, with a tentative D call TRBD1 (5 bases). The CDR3 sequence is 16 residues long. The ends were cut back, 4 bases at V and 5 bases at J, with 18 bases in the middle. Germline CDR1 SGHRS, CDR2 YFSETQ. CDR3 sequence (DNA): TGCGCCAGCAGCCTGTCGGCCCAGGGCTGGAATGAAAAACTGTTTTTT. The encoded protein is CASSLSAQGWNEKLFF.

A single count supports this clone. The chain combines TRBV10-2 with TRBJ1-1, with D possibly TRBD1 on 6 matching bases. The CDR3 consists of 16 residues. V was cut by 7 bases and J by 4 bases, with 22 bases left in between. Germline loops: CDR1 WSHSY, CDR2 SAAADI. CDR3 region: CASNEPRVNRVTEAFF. The CDR3 nucleotides are TGCGCCAGCAACGAACCCAGAGTGAACAGGGTCACTGAAGCTTTCTTT.

This sequence joins TRBV7-2 and TRBJ1-1; 7 bases are a match to TRBD1. Germline CDR1 reads SGHTA; CDR2 reads FQGNSA. The V gene end was trimmed by 1 base and the J gene end by 4 bases; junction bases not matched to a gene: 3. The CDR3 totals 14 residues. This CDR3 reads CASSLEGAITEAFF. Written as DNA, the CDR3 is TGTGCCAGCAGCTTAGAGGGGGCAATCACTGAAGCTTTCTTT.

The chain is built from TRBV7-9 and TRBJ2-3, with 8 bases fitting TRBD2. Looked up from germline, CDR1 is SEHNR and CDR2 is FQNEAQ (reference sequence). The CDR3 length is 16 residues. Trimming at V came to 8 bases and at J to 0 bases, leaving 10 bases not matched to a gene. The CDR3 nucleotides read TGTGCCAGCGCGAGCTGGGGGACTAGAAGCACAGATACGCAGTATTTT. It codes for CASASWGTRSTDTQYF.

The chain joins TRBV7-2 to TRBJ1-2; 8 nucleotides agree with TRBD1. Germline CDR1 reads SGHTA; CDR2 reads FQGNSA. The CDR3 spans 13 residues. Trimming took 6 bases from V and 6 from J; bases not matched to a gene: 6. The DNA for the CDR3 is TGTGCCAGCAGGCTCGGACAGGGAGATGGCTACACCTTC. Translation gives CASRLGQGDGYTF.

The chain links TRBV19 to TRBJ2-4, with a tentative D call TRBD1 (6 bases). The CDR3 spans 17 residues. CDR1 and CDR2 from the germline V gene are LNHDA and SQIVND (reference sequence). Trimming removed 5 bases from V and 1 base from J, with 18 bases in between. CDR3 bases: TGTGCCAGTAGTCCACAGGGCCATGGACGTGCCAAAAACATTCAGTACTTC. Translation gives CASSPQGHGRAKNIQYF. Looking up the rest from reference TRBV19 and TRBJ2-4 gives the full variable domain: DGGITQSPKYLFRKEGQNVTLSCEQNLNHDAMYWYRQDPGQGLRLIYYSQIVNDFQKGDIAEGYSVSREKKESFPLTVTSAQKNPTAFYLCASSPQGHGRAKNIQYFGAGTRLSVL.

The CDR3: CATSRAGGRYEQYF. CDR3 nucleotide sequence: TGTGCCACCAGCAGAGCGGGAGGACGCTACGAGCAGTACTTC. The V and J genes are TRBV15 and TRBJ2-7; 7 bases line up with TRBD2. CDR1 LNHNV and CDR2 YYDKDF come from the germline V gene (reference sequence). Losses at the gene ends were 1 base for V and 3 bases for J; bases not matched to a gene: 3. The CDR3 consists of 14 residues.

CDR3 in amino acids: CASSVCKGDYGYTF. The DNA for the CDR3 is TGTGCCAGCAGCGTATGCAAGGGGGACTATGGCTACACCTTC. This chain links TRBV9 with TRBJ1-2, with D possibly TRBD1 on 6 matching bases. The V end lost 1 base, the J end lost 3 bases, and 10 bases lay between the germline ends. There are 14 residues in the CDR3. CDR1 SGDLS and CDR2 YYNGEE come from the germline V gene. Filled out from reference TRBV9 and TRBJ1-2, the complete variable domain reads DSGVTQTPKHLITATGQRVTLRCSPRSGDLSVYWYQQSLDQGLQFLIQYYNGEERAKGNILERFSAQQFPDLHSELNLSSLELGDSALYFCASSVCKGDYGYTFGSGTRLTVV.

This chain links TRBV16 with TRBJ1-5, with D uncertain. Germline V CDR1 and CDR2: KGHSY, FQNENV. The CDR3 spans 15 residues. Trimming removed 1 base at V and 2 bases at J, with 9 bases between. CDR3 bases: TGTGCCAGCAGCCAATTTTTGACTCGCAATCAGCCCCAGCATTTT. Encoded protein: CASSQFLTRNQPQHF.

This clone was seen more than once but under ten times. The chain employs TRBV10-1 and TRBJ2-7; a weak D match, TRBD2 (7 bases). CDR1 WNHNN and CDR2 SYGVQD come from the germline V gene (reference sequence). V was pared by 3 bases and J by 4 bases, with 13 bases between. The CDR3 runs to 14 residues. The CDR3 DNA reads TGCGCCAGCAGTGAAACAGGGAGGGCGTACGAGCAGTACTTC. Protein product: CASSETGRAYEQYF.

The rearrangement uses TRBV2 and TRBJ2-7; tentative D call: TRBD2 (6 bases). Per germline, CDR1 SNHLY and CDR2 FYNNEI. V was cut by 10 bases and J by 0 bases, with 16 bases left in between. This CDR3 contains 14 residues. CDR3 loop: CATRWEDPSYEQYF. The CDR3 DNA sequence: TGTGCCACTCGGTGGGAGGACCCCTCCTACGAGCAGTACTTC.

This chain connects TRBV7-2 to TRBJ1-3; D not certain. The CDR3 spans 12 residues. Germline lookup yields CDR1 SGHTA and CDR2 FQGNSA. Trimming left V 2 bases short and J 4 bases short, with 3 bases between. The CDR3 coding sequence is TGTGCCAGCAGCTTACAGGGAAACACCATATATTTT. It specifies CASSLQGNTIYF.

The chain carries TRBV10-1 and TRBJ1-1, with D unresolved. This CDR3 region has 14 residues. Trimming removed 4 bases at V and 5 bases at J, with 14 bases between. Germline V gene lookup returns CDR1 WNHNN and CDR2 SYGVQD (reference sequence). CDR3 in DNA: TGCGCCAGCAGTGTTACTACGGAGGGAACTGAAGCTTTCTTT. Protein sequence: CASSVTTEGTEAFF.

The chain is built from TRBV7-3 and TRBJ2-7, with 10 positions matching TRBD2. The CDR3 is 16 amino acids. Trimming at V came to 1 base and at J to 0 bases, leaving 3 bases not matched to a gene. Per germline, CDR1 SGHTA and CDR2 FQGTGA. The CDR3 loop is CASSLNPSGSSYEQYF. The CDR3 DNA reads TGTGCCAGCAGCTTAAATCCTAGCGGGAGCTCCTACGAGCAGTACTTC. The variable domain in full, with the rest retrieved from reference TRBV7-3 and TRBJ2-7, is GAGVSQTPSNKVTEKGKYVELRCDPISGHTALYWYRQSLGQGPEFLIYFQGTGAADDSGLPNDRFFAVRPEGSVSTLKIQRTERGDSAVYLCASSLNPSGSSYEQYFGPGTRLTVT.

In its sample, this clone was seen a few times. The rearrangement links TRBV2 to TRBJ1-1; D is uncertain. Germline CDR1 SNHLY, CDR2 FYNNEI. The V end lost 7 bases, the J end lost 5 bases, and 11 bases lay between the germline ends. This CDR3 has 12 amino acids. This CDR3 reads CASIRGLTEAFF. CDR3 bases: TGTGCCAGCATACGGGGTCTGACTGAAGCTTTCTTT.

This chain links TRBV5-1 with TRBJ1-2, with TRBD1 matching over 7 bases. The V gene's germline CDR1 is SGHRS and CDR2 YFSETQ. The V gene end was trimmed by 1 base and the J gene end by 0 bases; junction bases not matched to a gene: 12. The CDR3 runs to 18 residues. CDR3 DNA sequence: TGCGCCAGCAGCTTGACGCCGGACAGGACGGGAGCTAACTATGGCTACACCTTC. This codes for CASSLTPDRTGANYGYTF.

The CDR3 nucleotides are TGTGCGGCCAGAGCCAGGGGAGAGACCCAGTACTTC. It specifies CAARARGETQYF. The chain links TRBV6-6 to TRBJ2-5; a possible D gene is TRBD1 (6 bases). Looked up from germline, CDR1 is MNHNY and CDR2 is SVGAGI (reference sequence). The CDR3 covers 12 residues.

This sequence joins TRBV7-6 and TRBJ2-7; a possible D gene is TRBD2 (5 bases). Per germline, CDR1 SGHVS and CDR2 FNYEAQ. Trimming cost V 5 bases and J 3 bases, with 14 bases left between them. This CDR3 is built from 14 residues. The CDR3 DNA sequence: TGTGCCAGCAGCCTAGAGACGGGAAACTACGAGCAGTACTTC. Its protein is CASSLETGNYEQYF.

V is TRBV2 and J is TRBJ1-3, with a weak D call TRBD1 (6 bases). The V gene lost 7 bases and the J gene lost 2 bases, with 12 bases spanning the gap. Germline CDR1 reads SNHLY; CDR2 reads FYNNEI. This CDR3 has 14 amino acids. The CDR3 loop is CASKGAGAGNTIYF. CDR3 nucleotides: TGTGCCAGCAAAGGGGCAGGGGCTGGAAACACCATATATTTT.